Listed below are T cell receptor beta chains from one sample, sequenced in a study of Ad26.COV2.S vaccination and SARS-CoV-2 variants. Some clones are missing from TCRdb's copy, which holds only in-frame ones; the method was immunoSEQ multiplex PCR. Here the sample spans around 370,000 clones, around 84% being singletons. The sample consisted of peripheral blood, taken in a trial of Ad26.COV2.S vaccine versus placebo. The receptor set was obtained from a person between 18 and 60 years old who received the Ad26.COV2.S COVID-19 vaccine or a placebo. CDR3s include the opening cysteine and the closing phenylalanine or tryptophan. The order of the fields is V gene, D gene, clone size, J gene, CDR3 protein, CDR3 DNA. A D gene is named only where the DNA matches it firmly. Where a row states a size, it is once, few, many or the class of an expanded clone; other rows omit it.

TRBV20-1	NA	NA	TRBJ1-5	CSASSNQPQHF	TGCAGTGCTAGCAGCAATCAGCCCCAGCATTTT
TRBV5-1	NA	NA	TRBJ2-3	CASSWLGPDTQYF	TGCGCCAGCAGCTGGCTAGGCCCAGATACGCAGTATTTT
TRBV7-2	NA	NA	TRBJ2-2	CASSLARADTGELFF	TGTGCCAGCAGCTTAGCTCGGGCTGACACCGGGGAGCTGTTTTTT
TRBV7-6	NA	NA	TRBJ2-7	CASSLASEGREYF	TGTGCCAGCAGCTTAGCATCGGAGGGAAGAGAATACTTC
TRBV10-3	NA	NA	TRBJ1-5	CAISETGQPQHF	TGTGCCATCAGTGAGACAGGGCAGCCCCAGCATTTT
TRBV28	NA	NA	TRBJ2-7	CASNSVANLSYEQYF	TGTGCCAGCAATAGCGTAGCGAACCTATCCTACGAGCAGTACTTC
TRBV27	NA	NA	TRBJ2-5	CASNPPRRYQETQYF	TGTGCCAGCAACCCCCCCAGGCGGTACCAAGAGACCCAGTACTTC
TRBV7-9	NA	few	TRBJ2-5	CASSLGGTGISETQYF	TGTGCCAGCAGCTTAGGTGGCACAGGGATTTCGGAGACCCAGTACTTC
TRBV5-1	NA	once	TRBJ2-7	CASSGRGGSYEQYF	TGCGCCAGCAGCGGGAGGGGGGGCTCCTACGAGCAGTACTTC
TRBV28	NA	NA	TRBJ2-4	CASSLSKGLQYF	TGTGCCAGCAGTTTATCGAAGGGCCTCCAGTACTTC
TRBV11-2	TRBD1	NA	TRBJ2-5	CASRPDRVETQYF	TGTGCCAGCAGACCGGACAGGGTAGAGACCCAGTACTTC
TRBV7-2	NA	NA	TRBJ1-4	CASSLVSQGAEKLFF	TGTGCCAGCAGCTTAGTTTCACAGGGTGCTGAAAAACTGTTTTTT
TRBV30	NA	many	TRBJ1-3	CAWSAVYSGNTIYF	TGTGCCTGGAGTGCAGTTTACTCTGGAAACACCATATATTTT
TRBV6-5	NA	NA	TRBJ2-1	CASWGGRGNEQFF	TGTGCCAGCTGGGGGGGCCGGGGCAATGAGCAGTTCTTC
TRBV5-4	TRBD2	NA	TRBJ2-1	CATTLAGGRNEQFF	TGTGCCACCACATTAGCGGGAGGGCGGAATGAGCAGTTCTTC
TRBV11-2	NA	NA	TRBJ1-2	CASSLGQLTYGYTF	TGTGCCAGCAGCTTAGGCCAGCTCACCTATGGCTACACCTTC
TRBV4-1	NA	NA	TRBJ1-5	CASSQFVGRDWQPQHF	TGCGCCAGCAGCCAATTTGTAGGTAGGGATTGGCAGCCCCAGCATTTT
TRBV3-1/TRBV3-2	NA	NA	TRBJ2-7	CASSQSGTTVSYEQYF	TGTGCCAGCAGCCAATCGGGGACGACGGTTTCCTACGAGCAGTACTTC
TRBV7-2	TRBD1	NA	TRBJ1-2	CASSLGTGIYGYTF	TGTGCCAGCAGCTTAGGGACAGGGATCTACGGCTACACCTTC
TRBV27	TRBD1	NA	TRBJ1-2	CASSLSMKGGSGYTF	TGTGCCAGCAGTTTATCGATGAAAGGGGGCTCTGGCTACACCTTC
TRBV7-2	NA	NA	TRBJ2-4	CASSLEGVLGKNIQYF	TGTGCCAGCAGCTTAGAGGGGGTGCTCGGCAAAAACATTCAGTACTTC
TRBV7-2	NA	NA	TRBJ1-4	CASSLEVGATNEKLFF	TGTGCCAGCAGCTTAGAAGTTGGAGCAACTAATGAAAAACTGTTTTTT
TRBV27	NA	NA	TRBJ2-3	CASSSRRGRSTDTQYF	TGTGCCAGCAGTTCCCGGCGGGGGCGGAGCACAGATACGCAGTATTTT
TRBV7-2	TRBD2	few	TRBJ2-2	CASSFAGGYGGELFF	TGTGCCAGCAGCTTTGCGGGAGGATATGGCGGGGAGCTGTTTTTT
TRBV7-2	NA	NA	TRBJ1-1	CASSLGRGNTEAFF	TGTGCCAGCAGCTTAGGGCGGGGAAACACTGAAGCTTTCTTT
TRBV11-3	TRBD1	NA	TRBJ2-7	CASSLGQGEREQYF	TGTGCCAGCAGCTTGGGACAGGGGGAGCGCGAGCAGTACTTC
TRBV7-2	NA	NA	TRBJ2-3	CASSLESPPRGTQYF	TGTGCCAGCAGCTTAGAATCCCCTCCGCGGGGCACGCAGTATTTT
TRBV27	NA	NA	TRBJ2-2	CASSSLIIVEWSSRTGELFF	TGTGCCAGCAGTTCGCTAATAATAGTGGAATGGAGTTCGAGGACCGGGGAGCTGTTTTTT
TRBV6-6	NA	NA	TRBJ2-2	CASSPRPRTTGELFF	TGTGCCAGCAGTCCTAGGCCCCGGACCACCGGGGAGCTGTTTTTT
TRBV4-3	NA	NA	TRBJ2-7	CASSQGGTGNYEQYF	TGCGCCAGCAGCCAAGGCGGTACAGGAAATTACGAGCAGTACTTC
TRBV28	TRBD1	NA	TRBJ1-2	CASSPGDSNYGYTF	TGTGCCAGCAGTCCGGGGGACAGCAACTATGGCTACACCTTC
TRBV18	TRBD2	few	TRBJ2-1	CASSPSTSGGPEQFF	TGTGCCAGCTCACCGTCGACTAGCGGGGGGCCTGAGCAGTTCTTC
TRBV19	NA	once	TRBJ2-3	CASKNRDGPTDTQYF	TGTGCCAGCAAGAACCGGGACGGACCCACAGATACGCAGTATTTT
TRBV29-1	NA	NA	TRBJ2-7	CSVAPGAKHEQYF	TGCAGCGTCGCCCCTGGGGCGAAGCACGAGCAGTACTTC
TRBV28	TRBD1	NA	TRBJ2-7	CASTPIRGHGEQYF	TGTGCCAGCACCCCCATCAGGGGGCATGGGGAGCAGTACTTC
TRBV12-3/TRBV12-4	NA	once	TRBJ1-1	CASSFSGNTEAFF	TGTGCCAGCAGTTTCTCCGGGAACACTGAAGCTTTCTTT
TRBV5-1	TRBD1	NA	TRBJ2-1	CASSTVTGAGEQFF	TGCGCCAGCAGCACGGTGACAGGGGCGGGTGAGCAGTTCTTC
TRBV2	NA	few	TRBJ1-6	CASSGELLQLTDSPLHF	TGTGCCAGCAGTGGGGAGCTATTACAACTAACTGATTCACCCCTCCACTTT
TRBV5-6	NA	NA	TRBJ1-2	CASSLGPSNYGYTF	TGTGCCAGCAGCTTGGGGCCCTCAAACTATGGCTACACCTTC
TRBV6-2/TRBV6-3	NA	NA	TRBJ2-7	CASSYPGIYEQYF	TGTGCCAGCAGTTACCCCGGAATCTACGAGCAGTACTTC
TRBV19	TRBD2	few	TRBJ2-7	CASSTGTSGNRYEQYF	TGTGCCAGTAGTACCGGGACTAGCGGGAATAGATACGAGCAGTACTTC
TRBV29-1	TRBD2	NA	TRBJ2-7	CSVVGRAYEQYF	TGCAGCGTTGTAGGGAGGGCCTACGAGCAGTACTTC
TRBV7-9	TRBD1	few	TRBJ1-4	CASSTTGGQNEKLFF	TGTGCCAGCAGCACTACAGGGGGCCAAAATGAAAAACTGTTTTTT
TRBV6-5	NA	NA	TRBJ1-1	CASRKGRGDTEAFF	TGTGCCAGCAGAAAGGGGAGAGGGGACACTGAAGCTTTCTTT
TRBV27	TRBD2	NA	TRBJ2-7	CASSNPGLAGAYEQYF	TGTGCCAGCAGTAACCCGGGACTAGCGGGAGCCTACGAGCAGTACTTC
TRBV11-2	NA	NA	TRBJ2-2	CASSFRPQTGGNTGELFF	TGTGCCAGCAGCTTCCGACCTCAGACAGGAGGAAACACCGGGGAGCTGTTTTTT
TRBV6-6	TRBD2	NA	TRBJ2-1	CASSRRLAGVKRDYNEQFF	TGTGCCAGCAGCCGAAGACTAGCGGGGGTCAAAAGGGACTACAATGAGCAGTTCTTC
TRBV18	NA	NA	TRBJ1-4	CASSPTDSFGLFF	TGTGCCAGCTCACCTACTGACAGTTTTGGACTGTTTTTT